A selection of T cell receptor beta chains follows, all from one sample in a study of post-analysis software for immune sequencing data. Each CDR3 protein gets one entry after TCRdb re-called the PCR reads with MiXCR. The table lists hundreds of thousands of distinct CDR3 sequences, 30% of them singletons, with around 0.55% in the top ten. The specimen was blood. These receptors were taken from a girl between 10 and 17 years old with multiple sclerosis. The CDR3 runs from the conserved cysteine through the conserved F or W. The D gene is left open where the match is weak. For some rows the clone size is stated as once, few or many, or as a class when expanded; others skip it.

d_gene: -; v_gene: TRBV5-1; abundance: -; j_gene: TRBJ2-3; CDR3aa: CASSVRDLQPDTQYF; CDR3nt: TGCGCCAGCAGCGTCCGGGACTTACAGCCAGATACGCAGTATTTT
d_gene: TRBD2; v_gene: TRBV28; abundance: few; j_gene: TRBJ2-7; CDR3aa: CASSLSLAGYEQYF; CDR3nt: TGTGCCAGCAGTTTGTCTCTAGCGGGTTACGAGCAGTACTTC
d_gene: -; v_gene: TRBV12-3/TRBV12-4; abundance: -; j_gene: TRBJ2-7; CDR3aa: CASSLGTAVETRYF; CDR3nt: TGTGCCAGCAGTTTAGGGACTGCCGTAGAGACCCGGTACTTC
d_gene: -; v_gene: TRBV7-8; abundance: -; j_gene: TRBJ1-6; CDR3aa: CASSLTPTAVSYNSPLHF; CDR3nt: TGTGCCAGCAGCTTGACACCGACGGCAGTCTCCTATAATTCACCCCTCCACTTT
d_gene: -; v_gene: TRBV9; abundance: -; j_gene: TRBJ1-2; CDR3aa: CASSVGGTSSYTF; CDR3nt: TGTGCCAGCAGCGTAGGGGGAACGAGTAGCTACACCTTC
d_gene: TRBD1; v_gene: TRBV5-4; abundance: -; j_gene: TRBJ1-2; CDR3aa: CASSFRQGAYGYTF; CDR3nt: TGTGCCAGCAGCTTCCGACAGGGGGCCTATGGCTACACCTTC
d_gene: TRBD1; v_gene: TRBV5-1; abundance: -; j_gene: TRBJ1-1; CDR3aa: CASSWGRTGGGTEAFF; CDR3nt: TGCGCCAGCAGCTGGGGGAGGACAGGGGGCGGAACTGAAGCTTTCTTT
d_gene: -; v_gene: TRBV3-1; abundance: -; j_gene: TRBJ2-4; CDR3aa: CASSRYLGGPNIQYF; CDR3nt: TGTGCCAGCAGCCGCTACTTGGGGGGCCCAAACATTCAGTACTTC
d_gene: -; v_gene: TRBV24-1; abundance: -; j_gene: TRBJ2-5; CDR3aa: CATSDVRDIRETQYF; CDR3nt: TGTGCCACCAGTGATGTCCGGGACATCCGCGAGACCCAGTACTTC
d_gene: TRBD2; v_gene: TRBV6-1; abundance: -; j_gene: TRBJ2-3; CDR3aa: CASRESRLAGGRDTQYF; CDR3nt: TGTGCCAGCAGGGAGTCCCGACTAGCGGGGGGGCGTGATACGCAGTATTTT
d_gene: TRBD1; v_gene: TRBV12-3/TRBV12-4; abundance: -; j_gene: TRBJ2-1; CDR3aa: CASSRRPGGNEQFF; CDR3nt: TGTGCCAGCAGCCGCCGACCAGGGGGCAATGAGCAGTTCTTC
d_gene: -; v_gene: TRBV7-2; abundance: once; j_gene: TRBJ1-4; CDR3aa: CASSLGAARESEKLFF; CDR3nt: TGTGCCAGCAGCTTAGGGGCGGCTCGCGAGAGTGAAAAACTGTTTTTT
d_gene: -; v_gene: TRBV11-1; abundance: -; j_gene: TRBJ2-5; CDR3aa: CASSFDGLNQETQYF; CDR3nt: TGTGCCAGCAGCTTTGATGGGTTGAATCAAGAGACCCAGTACTTC
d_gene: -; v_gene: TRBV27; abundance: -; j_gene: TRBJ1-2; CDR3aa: CASSKLQDRANYGYTF; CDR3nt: TGTGCCAGCAGTAAACTACAAGACAGAGCTAACTATGGCTACACCTTC
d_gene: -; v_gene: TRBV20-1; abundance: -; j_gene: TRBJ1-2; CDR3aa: CSPLTESNYGYTF; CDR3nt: TGCAGTCCATTAACTGAATCTAACTATGGCTACACCTTC
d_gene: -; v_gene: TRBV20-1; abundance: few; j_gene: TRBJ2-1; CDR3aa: CSASPTESSYNEQFF; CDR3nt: TGCAGTGCTAGCCCGACTGAGAGCTCCTACAATGAGCAGTTCTTC
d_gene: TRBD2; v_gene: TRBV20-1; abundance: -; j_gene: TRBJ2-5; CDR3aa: CSAAIAGDKQETQYF; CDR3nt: TGCAGCGCCGCCATAGCGGGAGATAAACAAGAGACCCAGTACTTC
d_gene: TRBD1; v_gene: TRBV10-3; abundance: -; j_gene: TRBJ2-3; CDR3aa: CAISQDRVSTDTQYF; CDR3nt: TGTGCCATCAGCCAGGACAGGGTCAGCACAGATACGCAGTATTTT
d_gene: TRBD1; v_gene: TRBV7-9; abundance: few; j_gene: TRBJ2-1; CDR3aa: CASSLGLGQGYYNEQFF; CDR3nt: TGTGCCAGCAGCTTAGGTCTTGGACAGGGGTACTACAATGAGCAGTTCTTC
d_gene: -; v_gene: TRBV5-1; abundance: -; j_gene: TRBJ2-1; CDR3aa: CASSPNRQSSYNEQFF; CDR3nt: TGCGCCAGCAGCCCTAACCGACAGAGCTCCTACAATGAGCAGTTCTTC
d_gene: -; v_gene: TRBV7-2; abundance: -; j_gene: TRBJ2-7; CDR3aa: CASSFLGTRSYEQYF; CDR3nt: TGTGCCAGCAGCTTCCTCGGGACACGCTCCTACGAGCAGTACTTC
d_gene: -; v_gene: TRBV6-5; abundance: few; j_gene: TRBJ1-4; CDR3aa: CASSSSLGHGRSIQKLFF; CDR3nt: TGTGCCAGCAGTTCCTCACTGGGACATGGGAGGAGCATTCAAAAACTGTTTTTT
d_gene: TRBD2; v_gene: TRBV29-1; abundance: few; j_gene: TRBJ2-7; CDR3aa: CSVLPGGSYEQYF; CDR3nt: TGCAGCGTTCTTCCCGGGGGGTCCTACGAGCAGTACTTC
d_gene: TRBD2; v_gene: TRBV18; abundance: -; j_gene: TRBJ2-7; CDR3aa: CASSPLGGGTSGSPEQYF; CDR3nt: TGTGCCAGCTCACCATTGGGAGGTGGAACTAGCGGGAGCCCCGAGCAGTACTTC
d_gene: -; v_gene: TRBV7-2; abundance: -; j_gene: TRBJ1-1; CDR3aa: CASSSDQSLLTEAFF; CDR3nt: TGTGCCAGCAGCTCAGACCAGTCACTCCTGACTGAAGCTTTCTTT
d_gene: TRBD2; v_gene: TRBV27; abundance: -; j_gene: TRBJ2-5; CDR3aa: CATQSGRAEETQYF; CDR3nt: TGTGCCACCCAGAGCGGGAGGGCCGAGGAGACCCAGTACTTC
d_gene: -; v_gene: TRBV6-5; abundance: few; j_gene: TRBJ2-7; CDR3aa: CASSYSRGKGEQYF; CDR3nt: TGTGCCAGCAGTTACTCAAGGGGAAAGGGCGAGCAGTACTTC
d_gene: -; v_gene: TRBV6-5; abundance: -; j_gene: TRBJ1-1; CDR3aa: CASSYSVWSANTEAFF; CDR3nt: TGTGCCAGCAGTTACTCGGTCTGGAGCGCGAACACTGAAGCTTTCTTT
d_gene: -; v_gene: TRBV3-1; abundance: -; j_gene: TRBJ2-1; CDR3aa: CASSHGGLRRNEQFF; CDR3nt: TGTGCCAGCAGCCACGGGGGGCTTCGACGGAATGAGCAGTTCTTC
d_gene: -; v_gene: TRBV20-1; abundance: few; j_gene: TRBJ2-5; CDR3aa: CSARGDYQETQYF; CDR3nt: TGCAGTGCTAGAGGAGACTACCAGGAGACCCAGTACTTC
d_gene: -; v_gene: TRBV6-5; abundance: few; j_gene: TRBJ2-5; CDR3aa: CASSYDLGLGTQYF; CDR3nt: TGTGCCAGCAGTTACGACCTAGGATTAGGGACCCAGTACTTC
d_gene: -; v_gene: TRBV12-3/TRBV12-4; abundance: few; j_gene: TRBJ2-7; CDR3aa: CASTLSGLGPQGQYF; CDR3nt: TGTGCCAGCACCCTTTCCGGGTTAGGCCCTCAGGGGCAGTACTTC
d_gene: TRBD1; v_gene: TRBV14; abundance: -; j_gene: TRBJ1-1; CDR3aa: CASSPTGQGRVTEAFF; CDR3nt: TGTGCCAGCAGCCCCACCGGACAGGGTAGAGTCACTGAAGCTTTCTTT
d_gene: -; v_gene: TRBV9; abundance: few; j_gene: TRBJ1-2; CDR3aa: CASSVDGSHYTF; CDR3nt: TGTGCCAGCAGCGTAGACGGCAGCCACTACACCTTC